The 24 T cell receptor beta chains listed next were all sequenced from one sample in a study of blood T cell repertoires in COVID-19. Profiled with immunoSEQ multiplex PCR; TCRdb holds only in-frame clones, not every one. The sample records about 170,000 clones, about 90% being singletons. The sample taken for sequencing was PBMCs or T cells enriched from blood (not recorded which). The receptors were gathered from a woman aged 45-65 years who had recovered from COVID-19.

This clone has just a few counts. The chain combines TRBV2 with TRBJ2-2; no reliable D call. Trimming took off 7 bases at V and 7 bases at J, with 13 bases between the two ends. The CDR3 has 13 amino acids. Per germline, CDR1 SNHLY and CDR2 FYNNEI. The CDR3 DNA follows: TGTGCCAGCACCCAAGAACTTGGCGGGGAGCTGTTTTTT. Translated, it gives CASTQELGGELFF.

The chain uses TRBV28 and TRBJ1-5; 11 nucleotides line up with TRBD1. This CDR3 is built from 16 residues. The V and J ends lost 3 bases and 0 bases, in that order; junction bases with no gene match: 1. Germline V CDR1 and CDR2: MDHEN, SYDVKM. CDR3 sequence: CASSFGTGGSNQPQHF. CDR3 nucleotides: TGTGCCAGCAGTTTCGGGACAGGGGGTAGCAATCAGCCCCAGCATTTT.

The chain joins TRBV18 to TRBJ2-6; D possibly corresponds to TRBD1 (6 bases). The germline V gene encodes CDR1 KGHSH and CDR2 LQKENI. This CDR3 contains 15 residues. Trimming took off 2 bases at V and 2 bases at J, with 7 bases between the two ends. CDR3 residues: CASSPNRAGANVLTF. The CDR3 bases are TGTGCCAGCTCACCAAACAGGGCTGGGGCCAACGTCCTGACTTTC.

This sequence joins TRBV28 and TRBJ2-5; TRBD1 matches at 9 bases. The CDR3 sequence is 15 residues long. Per the germline V gene, CDR1 is MDHEN and CDR2 is SYDVKM. The J segment lost 5 bases and the V segment lost 6 bases, leaving 10 bases of the junction unmatched. The CDR3 DNA follows: TGTGCCAGCAGACCTTCGACAGGGGGATTGGAGACCCAGTACTTC. Amino acid sequence: CASRPSTGGLETQYF.

CDR3 nucleotides: TGCGCCAGCAGAGGGACCCTCTGGCGGGAAAAAGAGACCCAGTACTTC. It yields the protein CASRGTLWREKETQYF. V gene TRBV5-1 combines with J gene TRBJ2-5; D perhaps matches TRBD2 (6 bases). Deletions cut 5 bases from V and 3 bases from J, with 20 bases between. Germline loops: CDR1 SGHRS, CDR2 YFSETQ. This CDR3 region has 16 residues.

The DNA of the CDR3 is TGTGCCAGCAGCTTAGCCGCGACTACTGAGACCCAGTACTTC. As protein: CASSLAATTETQYF. The chain recombines TRBV7-9 with TRBJ2-5; D may be TRBD2 (5 bases). Trimming removed 0 bases at V and 5 bases at J, with 10 bases between. The CDR3 sequence is 14 residues long. In germline, CDR1 is SEHNR, CDR2 FQNEAQ (reference sequence).

The chain joins TRBV2 to TRBJ2-4, with TRBD2 matching 15 bases. J gave up 2 bases and V 5 bases, and 7 bases lay outside the gene matches. The CDR3 consists of 18 residues. CDR1 and CDR2 (germline): SNHLY, FYNNEI. CDR3 region: CASSLPGLAGGTKNIQYF. CDR3 nucleotide sequence: TGTGCCAGCAGTCTCCCGGGACTAGCGGGAGGAACCAAAAACATTCAGTACTTC.

This clone was seen a handful of times. The gene calls are TRBV27 and TRBJ2-7, with D possibly TRBD2 on 6 matching bases. V was trimmed by 5 bases and J by 6 bases, leaving 20 bases between them. Germline loops: CDR1 MNHEY, CDR2 SMNVEV (reference sequence). This CDR3 spans 15 amino acids. The CDR3 loop is CASSRGTRSYPEQYF. The CDR3 region has the DNA TGTGCCAGCAGTCGCGGGACTCGCTCATACCCCGAGCAGTACTTC.

In this sample, this clone turned up once. The genes are TRBV15 and TRBJ2-7; 9 bases align to TRBD1. CDR3 length equals 13 residues. Germline V CDR1 and CDR2: LNHNV, YYDKDF (reference sequence). The V segment lost 5 bases and the J segment 6 bases; nucleotides outside the gene matches: 5. The CDR3 region is CATSGGQGLEQYF. The CDR3 DNA reads TGTGCCACCAGCGGAGGACAGGGGCTCGAGCAGTACTTC.

The genes are TRBV7-9 and TRBJ2-2; 9 bases are shared with TRBD2. V trimming: 3 bases; J trimming: 6 bases; junction bases outside the gene matches: 14. The CDR3 loop spans 18 amino acids. Germline lookup yields CDR1 SEHNR and CDR2 FQNEAQ (reference sequence). CDR3 bases: TGTGCCAGCAGCTTTCCTAGCGGGACCCTCCTTTCCCCCGGGGAGCTGTTTTTT. This translates into CASSFPSGTLLSPGELFF. The full variable domain, completed using reference TRBV7-9 and TRBJ2-2, is DTGVSQNPRHKITKRGQNVTFRCDPISEHNRLYWYRQTLGQGPEFLTYFQNEAQLEKSRLLSDRFSAERPKGSFSTLEIQRTEQGDSAMYLCASSFPSGTLLSPGELFFGEGSRLTVL.

The chain carries TRBV19 and TRBJ2-7; the match to TRBD1 covers 7 bases. This CDR3 contains 13 residues. V shed 5 bases, J shed 4 bases, and the junction held 5 bases outside the gene matches. Germline CDR1 is LNHDA and CDR2 is SQIVND (reference sequence). CDR3 sequence: CASSLRGYYEQYF. The DNA of the CDR3 is TGTGCCAGTAGTCTCAGGGGGTATTACGAGCAGTACTTC.

This chain uses TRBV5-1 with TRBJ1-1; TRBD1 might be the D (5 bases). Germline values: CDR1 SGHRS, CDR2 YFSETQ. V was pared by 10 bases and J by 0 bases, with 19 bases between. The CDR3 consists of 15 residues. CDR3 in amino acids: CAVDLGGPMNTEAFF. DNA for the CDR3: TGCGCCGTAGATTTGGGGGGTCCCATGAACACTGAAGCTTTCTTT.

This sequence joins TRBV4-3 and TRBJ2-7, with D possibly being TRBD1 (5 bases). V was cut by 0 bases and J by 4 bases, with 13 bases left in between. Germline V CDR1 and CDR2: LGHNA, YSLEER. The length of the CDR3 is 15 residues. The CDR3 sequence: CASSQDMDIEYEQYF. The CDR3 DNA reads as TGCGCCAGCAGCCAAGATATGGACATTGAGTACGAGCAGTACTTC.

The V and J genes are TRBV3-1 (or the pseudogene TRBV3-2) and TRBJ2-7, with 8 bases aligning to TRBD1. Trimming removed 5 bases from V and 3 bases from J; junction bases left unmatched: 15. Germline values: CDR1 LGHDT, CDR2 YNNKEL (reference sequence). This CDR3 has 17 amino acids. The CDR3 protein is CASSRLGGQDSGYEQYF. The CDR3 DNA is TGTGCCAGCAGCAGACTTGGGGGACAGGACAGTGGCTACGAGCAGTACTTC.

The chain couples TRBV28 to TRBJ2-7; 7 bases are a match to TRBD1. The CDR3 runs 16 residues. Germline assignment: CDR1 MDHEN and CDR2 SYDVKM. Unmatched junction bases numbered 9, after V lost 2 bases and J lost 2 bases. The CDR3 coding sequence is TGTGCCAGCAGTTTAGGGGAGACAGGGAAAGCCTACGAGCAGTACTTC. As protein: CASSLGETGKAYEQYF.

The chain carries TRBV23-1 and TRBJ1-2; D is perhaps TRBD1 (6 bases). Being an ORF, TRBV23-1 has a function that is uncertain. CDR3 length equals 15 residues. Trimming removed 0 bases at V and 9 bases at J, with 17 bases between. This CDR3 reads CASSQSRRRGYSYTF. Written as DNA, the CDR3 is TGCGCCAGCAGTCAATCGCGGCGAAGGGGGTATAGCTACACCTTC.

This clone was observed once. The chain couples TRBV30 to TRBJ1-5; TRBD1 might be the D (6 bases). The CDR3 totals 15 residues. Per germline, CDR1 GTSNPN and CDR2 SVGIG (reference sequence). The V end was cut by 0 bases, the J end by 2 bases, with 11 bases between. In DNA, the CDR3 is TGTGCCTGGAGTGTACAGGGAAGAGGCAATCAGCCCCAGCATTTT. Encoded protein: CAWSVQGRGNQPQHF.

The chain joins TRBV28 to TRBJ2-7; TRBD1 agrees at 8 bases. J lost 5 bases, V lost 4 bases, and 4 bases had no gene match. The CDR3 spans 13 residues. The germline CDR1 and CDR2 sequences are MDHEN and SYDVKM. The CDR3 sequence: CASSSLDRDEQYF. CDR3 in DNA: TGTGCCAGCAGTTCCCTGGACAGGGACGAGCAGTACTTC.

This clone was observed a single time. The chain recombines TRBV7-9 with TRBJ1-4; D remains ambiguous. This CDR3 has 13 amino acids. V lost 0 bases, J lost 8 bases, and 7 bases lay in between. Germline V gives CDR1 SEHNR, CDR2 FQNEAQ (reference sequence). The CDR3 here is CASSLAHREKLFF. CDR3 sequence (DNA): TGTGCCAGCAGCTTAGCGCATAGAGAAAAACTGTTTTTT.

This chain links TRBV18 with TRBJ2-2; possible D gene TRBD1, 5 bases. The ends were cut back, 6 bases at V and 3 bases at J, with 17 bases in the middle. This CDR3 is built from 16 residues. The V gene's germline CDR1 is KGHSH and CDR2 LQKENI. CDR3 DNA sequence: TGTGCCAGCTCTCAGGGCTCGTCGGTGGACACCGGGGAGCTGTTTTTT. Its translation: CASSQGSSVDTGELFF.

In this sample, this clone turned up once. V gene TRBV18 combines with J gene TRBJ2-7; tentatively, D is TRBD1 (5 bases). Trimming shortened V by 3 bases and J by 2 bases, and 11 bases separated the two germline ends. This CDR3 has 14 residues. In germline, CDR1 is KGHSH, CDR2 LQKENI. In nucleotides, the CDR3 is TGTGCCAGCTCACCTAGGCAGGGTACCTACGAGCAGTACTTC. Protein: CASSPRQGTYEQYF.

CDR3 region: CASSLVGVTGNQPQHF. CDR3 sequence (DNA): TGTGCCAGCAGCTTGGTAGGGGTCACGGGCAATCAGCCCCAGCATTTT. This chain uses TRBV5-5 with TRBJ1-5; perhaps TRBD1 as D (5 bases). Germline V gene data show CDR1 as SGHKS and CDR2 as YYEKEE (reference sequence). Trimming shortened V by 0 bases and J by 2 bases, and 12 bases separated the two germline ends. The CDR3 has 16 amino acids. The whole variable domain, remainder taken from reference TRBV5-5 and TRBJ1-5, is DAGVTQSPTHLIKTRGQQVTLRCSPISGHKSVSWYQQVLGQGPQFIFQYYEKEERGRGNFPDRFSARQFPNYSSELNVNALLLGDSALYLCASSLVGVTGNQPQHFGDGTRLSIL.

The chain couples TRBV5-4 to TRBJ1-4; 7 bases agree with TRBD1. Germline assignment: CDR1 SGHNT and CDR2 YYREEE (reference sequence). J gave up 4 bases and V 3 bases, and 12 bases lay outside the gene matches. The CDR3 is made up of 17 amino acids. In DNA, the CDR3 is TGTGCCAGCAGCTCCCGAAGGCTGACAGGGTATAATGAAAAACTGTTTTTT. Residues: CASSSRRLTGYNEKLFF.

The rearrangement links TRBV4-2 to TRBJ1-2; D remains ambiguous. The CDR3 runs 13 residues. Germline V lookup: CDR1 LGHNA, CDR2 YNFKEQ. With 1 base removed from V and 4 bases from J, the gap between germline ends came to 7 bases. Here the CDR3 DNA reads TGTGCCAGCAGCCAAGGCGGCGGCTATGGCTACACCTTC. It specifies CASSQGGGYGYTF.